This T cell receptor beta chain was profiled in a study of blood T cell repertoires in COVID-19 (dated by TCRdb to the early 2020s). Some background on the complete study: The collaborator samples originated in the United States, Italy and Spain and spanned the acute and convalescent phases of COVID-19. The repertoires were made available in a free public database intended to serve as a resource for research on the immune response to SARS-CoV-2. The samples were drawn from two sources: the first 160 participants of the ongoing ImmuneRACE study, and 1,000 to 1,500 subjects contributed by 6 global collaborators. Subjects who had been exposed to COVID-19, were actively infected with it, or had recovered from it provided the deeply sampled blood TCRbeta repertoires that made up the dataset. Where available, HLA class I and class II types were obtained from metadata supplied by the sample provider rather than from assay-based typing. Sample metadata almost always included a de-identified subject ID, COVID-19 status, age in years and sex. The prospective study material was composed of cDNA or gDNA derived from T cells, B-cell-depleted T cells, or PBMCs. General conclusions and limits of the study: Clinical and demographic metadata were provided uncurated, with the amount varying by source and participant.

The immunoSEQ Assay, a bias-controlled multiplex PCR, was used to amplify TCRbeta CDR3 regions from genomic DNA. From the authors' description of their analysis: Within the assay, amplification of reference gene primers was used to estimate how many nucleated cells each sample contained. To quantify the absolute abundance of each unique TCRbeta CDR3 rearrangement, sequence reads were collapsed and filtered. For each sample, productive Simpson clonality was calculated by taking the square root of Simpson's diversity index across productive rearrangements. In its TCRdb copy, this immuneACCESS table keeps in-frame sequences only and misses some clones. Where compared with another copy, unresolved V genes explain less than half of these, and the others have no known cause. The V and J calls and clone size are taken from that table; D and trimming were inferred from the DNA. The sample profile shows roughly 240,000 clones; about 82% of them were found once. Of the sample, roughly 2% is held by the ten largest clones.

Trimming leaves V shorter by 0 bases and J shorter by 1 base, with the junction holding 6 bases beyond the gene matches. CDR1 and CDR2, per the germline V gene, are SQVTM and ANQGSEA. Reading from cysteine to phenylalanine, the CDR3 counts 15 amino acids. The read is trimmed to its CDR3 DNA, 45 bases read in frame from base 1. In its sample, this clone was seen once. There is no known antigen for this receptor. It has no much larger one-base neighbor in the sample; base qualities were not kept. Enrolling through a virtual design, the prospective study's participants ranged in age from roughly 18 to 100 years and lived across 24 United States geographic areas. In the prospective study, participants were assigned to cohorts based on the clinical history participants reported in a screening survey and a study questionnaire. For ImmuneRACE Cohort 3, a participant was defined as recovered based on two consecutive negative NP/OP PCR tests, clearance by a healthcare professional, or resolution of symptoms. In the prospective study, whole blood, serum and a nasopharyngeal or oropharyngeal swab were collected from each participant by mobile phlebotomists. Over a 2-month period, participants in the prospective study had the option of providing additional blood draws and questionnaires. Before DNA extraction, prospective study blood samples were shipped either frozen or at room temperature.

Sequenced input: PBMCs or T cells enriched from blood (not recorded which). This clonotype was obtained from a woman in her 50s who had recovered from COVID-19. The chain is encoded by TRBV29-1 joined to TRBJ2-7; 7 central nucleotides agree with TRBD2. In nucleotides, the sequence is TGCAGCGTTGAAGACCCGGGACTACCTTCCTACGAGCAGTACTTC. Translated, this is CSVEDPGLPSYEQYF.